Here is one T cell receptor beta chain with its context. With 6 bases removed from V and 6 bases from J, the gap between germline ends came to 12 bases. The germline gives CDR1 DFQATT, CDR2 SNEGSKA (reference sequence). The CDR3 is made up of 11 amino acids. This specimen comes from a study of blood T cells in healthy people across ages. Overall study: With template switching, about one barcoded beta molecule was captured per two T cells.

For the second PCR, which ran for about 7 to 11 cycles, a sample-barcoded 5' primer and a J-beta primer mix were used. One entry per CDR3 protein results from TCRdb running MiXCR on the 5' RACE reads. The sample records over a million distinct CDR3 sequences, roughly 45% being singletons. The rearrangement uses TRBV20-1 and TRBJ2-7; maybe TRBD1 (5 bases). This clonotype was obtained from a woman between 18 and 29 years old in good health. Sequenced: blood. In DNA form, the CDR3 reads TGCAGTGCACCGATGGGGCTCGAGCAGTACTTC. This translates into CSAPMGLEQYF.